The 11 T cell receptor beta chains listed next were all sequenced from one sample in a study of blood T cell repertoires in COVID-19. The assay was immunoSEQ multiplex PCR, and TCRdb's table has in-frame clones only and misses some. The table lists 100,000 to 120,000 clones, 75% to 90% of them singletons. The sequenced material came from peripheral blood. Source of these receptors: a human donor in a cohort sampled during active COVID-19.

The CDR3 nucleotides are TGTGCCAGCAGCTTGGCAGGATATCAAGAGACCCAGTACTTC. Its protein is CASSLAGYQETQYF. This chain joins TRBV5-4 and TRBJ2-5; D gene uncertain. The length of the CDR3 is 14 residues. Germline V gives CDR1 SGHNT, CDR2 YYREEE (reference sequence). The V gene lost 0 bases and the J gene lost 2 bases, with 8 bases spanning the gap.

V usage is TRBV6-5 and J usage is TRBJ2-7; TRBD1 agrees at 9 bases. The CDR3 is made up of 15 amino acids. The trim removed 8 bases at V and 1 base at J, leaving 9 bases unmatched. CDR1 and CDR2 from the germline V gene are MNHEY and SVGAGI. The CDR3 DNA follows: TGTGCCAGCGGTCTCCCGGGACAGGGTTCCTACGAGCAGTACTTC. Translation gives CASGLPGQGSYEQYF.

The chain couples TRBV29-1 to TRBJ2-1; 8 bases fit TRBD2. The CDR3 consists of 16 residues. The germline CDR1 and CDR2 sequences are SQVTM and ANQGSEA. Unmatched junction bases numbered 14, after V lost 5 bases and J lost 5 bases. The DNA of the CDR3 is TGCAGCGTTCCCCACGGACTAGCTCACCTTAACAATGAGCAGTTCTTC. Residues: CSVPHGLAHLNNEQFF.

The chain joins TRBV19 to TRBJ1-2; possible D gene TRBD1, 6 bases. The length of the CDR3 is 15 residues. In germline, CDR1 is LNHDA, CDR2 SQIVND (reference sequence). V lost 7 bases and J lost 3, with 18 bases in between. In DNA form, the CDR3 reads TGTGCCAGTACCTACCCCACAGGGCCCCACTATGGCTACACCTTC. Protein: CASTYPTGPHYGYTF.

This chain links TRBV7-2 with TRBJ1-5; a weak D match, TRBD1 (5 bases). Germline CDR1 SGHTA, CDR2 FQGNSA. Trimming took off 1 base at V and 7 bases at J, with 14 bases between the two ends. This CDR3 spans 15 amino acids. As DNA, the CDR3 is TGTGCCAGCAGCTTAGGGGCACAGGTAGGACAGCCCCAGCATTTT. Its translation is CASSLGAQVGQPQHF.

The chain uses TRBV10-3 and TRBJ2-7; D perhaps matches TRBD1 (6 bases). The CDR3 runs 15 residues. Trimming took off 0 bases at V and 3 bases at J, with 12 bases between the two ends. Germline loops: CDR1 ENHRY, CDR2 SYGVKD. The CDR3 DNA sequence: TGTGCCATCAGTGAGTCCAGGGGCCGAGTCTACGAGCAGTACTTC. Translated, it gives CAISESRGRVYEQYF.

The genes are TRBV27 and TRBJ2-4, with TRBD1 identical over 7 bases. The ends lost 6 bases at V and 3 bases at J; junction bases unmatched: 11. The CDR3 has 16 amino acids. Germline assignment: CDR1 MNHEY and CDR2 SMNVEV (reference sequence). CDR3 region: CASRSTGALGKNIQYF. The CDR3 DNA follows: TGTGCCAGCAGGTCAACAGGGGCGTTAGGCAAAAACATTCAGTACTTC.

This sequence joins TRBV6-5 and TRBJ1-3, with D possibly being TRBD1 (5 bases). V lost 10 bases and J lost 0, with 7 bases in between. The germline CDR1 and CDR2 sequences are MNHEY and SVGAGI. This CDR3 comprises 12 residues. For the CDR3, the DNA is TGTGCCACGGACACCTCTGGAAACACCATATATTTT. It yields the protein CATDTSGNTIYF.

The chain has TRBV4-1 and TRBJ1-5; maybe TRBD1 (6 bases). V lost 0 bases and J 5 bases, leaving 11 bases between the germline ends. The CDR3 runs 15 residues. Germline lookup yields CDR1 MGHRA and CDR2 YSYEKL. CDR3 sequence reads: CASSQDRGAYQPQHF. The CDR3 nucleotides read TGCGCCAGCAGCCAAGACAGGGGCGCCTATCAGCCCCAGCATTTT.

The chain combines TRBV27 with TRBJ2-1, with TRBD1 as a possible D gene (6 bases). V was trimmed by 0 bases and J by 4 bases, leaving 16 bases between them. Germline loops: CDR1 MNHEY, CDR2 SMNVEV (reference sequence). The CDR3 sequence is 17 residues long. The CDR3 DNA sequence: TGTGCCAGCAGTTTATCCCCGGGACAACGGATTTACAATGAGCAGTTCTTC. Translated: CASSLSPGQRIYNEQFF.

The gene calls are TRBV19 and TRBJ2-5; D gene ambiguous. V lost 0 bases and J 7 bases, leaving 9 bases between the germline ends. Germline assignment: CDR1 LNHDA and CDR2 SQIVND (reference sequence). The CDR3 has 13 amino acids. In DNA, the CDR3 is TGTGCCAGTAGTATAGAACCGCTCGGGACCCAGTACTTC. This translates into CASSIEPLGTQYF.